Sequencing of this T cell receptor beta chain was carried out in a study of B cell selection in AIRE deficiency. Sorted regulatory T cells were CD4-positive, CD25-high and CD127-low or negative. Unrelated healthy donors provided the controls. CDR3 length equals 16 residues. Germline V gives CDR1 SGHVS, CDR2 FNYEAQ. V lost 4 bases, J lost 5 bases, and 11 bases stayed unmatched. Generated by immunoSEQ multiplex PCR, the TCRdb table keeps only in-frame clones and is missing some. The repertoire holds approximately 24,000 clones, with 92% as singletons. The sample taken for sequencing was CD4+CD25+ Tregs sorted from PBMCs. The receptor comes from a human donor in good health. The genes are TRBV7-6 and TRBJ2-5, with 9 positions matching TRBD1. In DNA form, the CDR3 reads TGTGCCAGCAGCTCAGGGACAGGGATCCCCTCGGAGACCCAGTACTTC. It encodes CASSSGTGIPSETQYF.